This T cell receptor beta chain was retrieved from a study of blood T cell repertoires in COVID-19. Germline V lookup: CDR1 SGDLS, CDR2 YYNGEE. The V and J ends lost 2 bases and 4 bases, in that order; junction bases with no gene match: 2. The CDR3 consists of 14 residues. This table comes from immunoSEQ multiplex PCR, and its TCRdb copy is limited to in-frame clones, with some not included. Of about 32,000 clones in the sample, just over 90% are singletons; the top ten hold roughly 1%. The V call is TRBV9, the J call TRBJ2-2; 7 nucleotides line up with TRBD2. Sample: peripheral blood. The clonotype was recovered from a male donor with active COVID-19. The chain's CDR3 is CASSVGGSTGELFF. DNA for the CDR3: TGTGCCAGCAGCGTGGGGGGGAGCACCGGGGAGCTGTTTTTT.